The subject of this entry is one TCR beta chain. Its target is not known. This sample was taken from a study of CD8 T cells in ankylosing spondylitis. Study conclusions and caveats: Certain motif variants had earlier been reported in reactive arthritis synovial fluid and blood.

One entry per CDR3 protein, called by TCRdb with MiXCR from the 5' RACE reads. The data hold under 200,000 distinct CDR3 sequences, with 13% observed a single time. What was sequenced was blood, either unsorted or a sorted T cell fraction (not recorded which). The source of this sequence is a female donor with ankylosing spondylitis or in good health (not recorded which).

This CDR3 reads CSARNRGPSSANYGYTF. The CDR3 DNA is TGCAGTGCTAGGAATAGGGGGCCCTCATCAGCTAACTATGGCTACACCTTC. The chain uses TRBV20-1 and TRBJ1-2; 7 bases map to TRBD1. There are 17 residues in the CDR3. Germline lookup yields CDR1 DFQATT and CDR2 SNEGSKA (reference sequence). V shed 3 bases, J shed 0 bases, and the junction held 13 bases outside the gene matches.